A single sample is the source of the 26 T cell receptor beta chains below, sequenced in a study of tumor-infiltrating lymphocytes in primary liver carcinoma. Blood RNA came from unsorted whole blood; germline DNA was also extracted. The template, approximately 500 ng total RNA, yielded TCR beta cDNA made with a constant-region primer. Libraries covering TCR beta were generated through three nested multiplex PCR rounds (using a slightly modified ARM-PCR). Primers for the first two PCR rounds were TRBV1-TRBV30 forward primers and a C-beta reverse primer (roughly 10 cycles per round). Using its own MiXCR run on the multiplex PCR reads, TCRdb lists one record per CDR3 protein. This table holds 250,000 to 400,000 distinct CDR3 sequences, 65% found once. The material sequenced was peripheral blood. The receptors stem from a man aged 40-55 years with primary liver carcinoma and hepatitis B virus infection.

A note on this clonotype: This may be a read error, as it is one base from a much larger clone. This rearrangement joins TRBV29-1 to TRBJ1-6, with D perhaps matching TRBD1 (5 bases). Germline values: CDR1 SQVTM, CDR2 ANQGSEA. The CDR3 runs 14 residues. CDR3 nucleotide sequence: TGCAGGGCCCAAAGCGAAGGGGCGGGATCACCCCTCCACTTT. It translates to CRAQSEGAGSPLHF.

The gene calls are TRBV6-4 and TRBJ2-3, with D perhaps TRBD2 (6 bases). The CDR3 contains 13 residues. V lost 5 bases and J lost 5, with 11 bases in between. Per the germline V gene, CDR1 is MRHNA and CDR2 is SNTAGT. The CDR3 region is CASSRESGDTQYF. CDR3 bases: TGTGCCAGCAGTCGGGAGTCCGGAGATACGCAGTATTTT.

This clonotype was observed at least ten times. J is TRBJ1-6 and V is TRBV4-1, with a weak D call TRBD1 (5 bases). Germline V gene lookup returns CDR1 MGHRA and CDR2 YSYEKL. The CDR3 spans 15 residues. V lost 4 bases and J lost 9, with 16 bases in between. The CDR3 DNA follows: TGCGCCAGCAGCCGCATCTTGGGGGACGCTTCACCCCTCCACTTT. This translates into CASSRILGDASPLHF.

The CDR3 region is CASSPSVANTEAFF. CDR3 coding DNA: TGTGCCAGCAGTCCGTCGGTAGCGAACACTGAAGCTTTCTTT. The rearrangement links TRBV12-3 or TRBV12-4 to TRBJ1-1, with unresolved D. Trimming took off 5 bases at V and 1 base at J, with 11 bases between the two ends. The CDR3 covers 14 residues.

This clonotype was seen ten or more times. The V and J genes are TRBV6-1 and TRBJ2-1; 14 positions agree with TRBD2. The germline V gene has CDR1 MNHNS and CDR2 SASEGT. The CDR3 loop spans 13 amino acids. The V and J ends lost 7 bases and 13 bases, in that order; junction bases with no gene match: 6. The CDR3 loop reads CASTMTSGRAQFF. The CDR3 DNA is TGTGCCAGCACCATGACTAGCGGGAGGGCCCAGTTCTTC.

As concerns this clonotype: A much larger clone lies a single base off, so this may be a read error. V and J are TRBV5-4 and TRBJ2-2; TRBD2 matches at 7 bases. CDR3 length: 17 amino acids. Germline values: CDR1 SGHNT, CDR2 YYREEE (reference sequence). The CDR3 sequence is CSSSLDLAEANTGELFF. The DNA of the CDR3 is TGTTCCAGCAGCCTCGATCTAGCGGAGGCGAACACCGGGGAGCTGTTTTTT.

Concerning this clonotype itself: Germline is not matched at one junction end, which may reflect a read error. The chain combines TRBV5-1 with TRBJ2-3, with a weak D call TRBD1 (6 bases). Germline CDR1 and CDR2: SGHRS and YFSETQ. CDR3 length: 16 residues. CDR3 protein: CASSLAGTQTTYTQYF. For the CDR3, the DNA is TGTGCCAGCAGCTTGGCTGGGACACAAACCACATATACGCAGTATTTT.

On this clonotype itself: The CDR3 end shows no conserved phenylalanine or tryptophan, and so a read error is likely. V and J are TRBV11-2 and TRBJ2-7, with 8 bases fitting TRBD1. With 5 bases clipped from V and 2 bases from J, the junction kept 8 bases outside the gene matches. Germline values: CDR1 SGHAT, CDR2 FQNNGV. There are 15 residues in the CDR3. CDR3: CASSRGQAQTYEQYT. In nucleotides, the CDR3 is TGTGCCAGCAGCAGGGGACAGGCCCAGACCTACGAGCAGTACACC.

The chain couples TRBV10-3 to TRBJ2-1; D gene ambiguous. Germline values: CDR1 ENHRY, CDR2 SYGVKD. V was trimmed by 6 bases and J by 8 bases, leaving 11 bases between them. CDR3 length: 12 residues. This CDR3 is CAISQGRYEQFF. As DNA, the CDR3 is TGTGCCATCAGCCAAGGGCGATATGAGCAGTTCTTC.

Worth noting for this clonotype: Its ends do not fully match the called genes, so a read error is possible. DNA for the CDR3: TGTGCCAGCAGCCAGGGGGTCGGGGCGAACACAGGGGAGCTGTTTTTT. Residues: CASSQGVGANTGELFF. This chain links TRBV11-1 with TRBJ2-2; 7 bases fit TRBD1. Germline V gene lookup returns CDR1 SGHAT and CDR2 FQDESV (reference sequence). The CDR3 consists of 16 residues.

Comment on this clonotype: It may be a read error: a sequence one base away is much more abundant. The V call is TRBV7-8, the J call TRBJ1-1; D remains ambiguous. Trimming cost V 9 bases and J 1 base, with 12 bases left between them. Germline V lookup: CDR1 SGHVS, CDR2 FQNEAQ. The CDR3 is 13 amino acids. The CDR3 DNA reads TGTGCCAGAAGCCGTCAGAGGAACACTGAAGCTTTCTTT. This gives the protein CARSRQRNTEAFF.

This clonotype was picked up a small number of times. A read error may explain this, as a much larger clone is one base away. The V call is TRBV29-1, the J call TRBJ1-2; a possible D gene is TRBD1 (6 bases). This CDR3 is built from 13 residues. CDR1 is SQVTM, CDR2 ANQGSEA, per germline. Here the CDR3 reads CSASAGTRSGYTF. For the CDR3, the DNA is TGCAGTGCCTCCGCCGGGACAAGGTCCGGCTACACCTTC.

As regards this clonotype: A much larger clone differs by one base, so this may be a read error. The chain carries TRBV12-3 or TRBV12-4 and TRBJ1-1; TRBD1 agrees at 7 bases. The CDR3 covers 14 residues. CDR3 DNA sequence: TGTGCCAGCAGCAACAGGGGCACGAACACTGAAGCTCTCTTT. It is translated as CASSNRGTNTEALF.

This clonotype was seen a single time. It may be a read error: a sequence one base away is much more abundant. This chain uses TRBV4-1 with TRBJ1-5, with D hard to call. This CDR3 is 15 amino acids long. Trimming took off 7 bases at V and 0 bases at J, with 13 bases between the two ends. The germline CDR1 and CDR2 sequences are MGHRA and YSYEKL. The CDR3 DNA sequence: TGCGCCAGCAACCAGATCCAGAATAGCAATCAGCCCCAGCATTTT. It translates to CASNQIQNSNQPQHF.

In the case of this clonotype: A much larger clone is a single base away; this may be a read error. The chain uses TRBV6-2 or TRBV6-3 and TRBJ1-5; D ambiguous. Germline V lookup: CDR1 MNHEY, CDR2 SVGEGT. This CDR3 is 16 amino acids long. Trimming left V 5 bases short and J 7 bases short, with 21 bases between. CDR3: CASSKPTDPRGQPQHF. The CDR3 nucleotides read TGTGCCAGCAGTAAACCGACCGATCCGCGCGGACAGCCCCAGCATTTT.

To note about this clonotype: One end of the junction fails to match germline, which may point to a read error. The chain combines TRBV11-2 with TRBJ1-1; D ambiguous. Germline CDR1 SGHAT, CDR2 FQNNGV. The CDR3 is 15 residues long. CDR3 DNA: TGTGCCAGCAGCCTAGATTCGGTAGGGAACACTGAAGCTTTCTTT. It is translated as CASSLDSVGNTEAFF.

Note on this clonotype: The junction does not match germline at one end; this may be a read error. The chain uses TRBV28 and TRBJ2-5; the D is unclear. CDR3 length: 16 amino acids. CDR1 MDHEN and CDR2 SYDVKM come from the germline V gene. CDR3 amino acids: CANSQGWHNPPMAQYF. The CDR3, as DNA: TGTGCCAACAGTCAAGGTTGGCATAACCCTCCAATGGCCCAGTACTTC.

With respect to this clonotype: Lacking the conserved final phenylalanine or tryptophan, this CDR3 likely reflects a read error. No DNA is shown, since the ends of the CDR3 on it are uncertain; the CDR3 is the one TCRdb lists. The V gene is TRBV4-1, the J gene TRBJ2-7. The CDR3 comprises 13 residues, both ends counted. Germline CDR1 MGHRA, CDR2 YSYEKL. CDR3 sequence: CASSFQDSWEQYL.

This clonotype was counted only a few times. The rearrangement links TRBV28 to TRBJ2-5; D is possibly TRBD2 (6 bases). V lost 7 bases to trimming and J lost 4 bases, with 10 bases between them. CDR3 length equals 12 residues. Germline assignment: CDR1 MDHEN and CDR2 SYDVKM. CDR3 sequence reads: CASNDGRETQYF. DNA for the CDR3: TGTGCCAGCAACGACGGGAGAGAGACCCAGTACTTC. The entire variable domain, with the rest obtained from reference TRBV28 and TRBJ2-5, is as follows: DVKVTQSSRYLVKRTGEKVFLECVQDMDHENMFWYRQDPGLGLRLIYFSYDVKMKEKGDIPEGYSVSREKKERFSLILESASTNQTSMYLCASNDGRETQYFGPGTRLLVL.

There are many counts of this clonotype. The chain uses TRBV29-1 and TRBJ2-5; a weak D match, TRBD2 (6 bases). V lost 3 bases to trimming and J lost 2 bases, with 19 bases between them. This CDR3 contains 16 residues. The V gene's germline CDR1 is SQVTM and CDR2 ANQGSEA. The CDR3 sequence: CSVDVLGDLQQETQYF. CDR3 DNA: TGCAGCGTTGACGTATTAGGGGACTTGCAACAAGAGACCCAGTACTTC.

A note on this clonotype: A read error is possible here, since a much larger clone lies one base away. Here the CDR3 DNA reads TGTGCCAGCAGCCCGGGACAGGGGACGAACTATGGCTACACCTTC. Protein sequence: CASSPGQGTNYGYTF. The chain couples TRBV4-2 to TRBJ1-2; 10 nucleotides align to TRBD1. Germline CDR1 reads LGHNA; CDR2 reads YNFKEQ. The trim removed 4 bases at V and 2 bases at J, leaving 4 bases unmatched. The CDR3 consists of 15 residues.

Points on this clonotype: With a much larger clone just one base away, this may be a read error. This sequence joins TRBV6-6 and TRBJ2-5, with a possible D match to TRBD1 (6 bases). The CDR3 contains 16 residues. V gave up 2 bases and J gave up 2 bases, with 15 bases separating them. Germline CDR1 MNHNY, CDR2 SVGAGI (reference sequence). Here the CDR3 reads CASSYPVGDRQETQYF. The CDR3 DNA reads TGTGCCAGCAGTTACCCGGTTGGAGACAGGCAAGAGACCCAGTACTTC.

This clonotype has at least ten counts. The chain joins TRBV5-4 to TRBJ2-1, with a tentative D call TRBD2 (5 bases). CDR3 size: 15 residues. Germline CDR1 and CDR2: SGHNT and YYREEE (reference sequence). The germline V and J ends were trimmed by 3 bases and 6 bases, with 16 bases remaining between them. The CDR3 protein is CASSSGVASSNEQFF. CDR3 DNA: TGTGCCAGCAGCTCCGGGGTCGCCAGCTCCAATGAGCAGTTCTTC.

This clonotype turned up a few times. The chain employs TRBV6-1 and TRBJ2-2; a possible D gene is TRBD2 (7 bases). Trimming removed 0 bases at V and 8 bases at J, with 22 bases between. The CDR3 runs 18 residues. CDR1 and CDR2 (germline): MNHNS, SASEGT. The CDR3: CASSEAPWGGNSIGELFF. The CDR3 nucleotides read TGTGCCAGCAGTGAAGCGCCGTGGGGGGGCAATTCAATTGGGGAGCTGTTTTTT.

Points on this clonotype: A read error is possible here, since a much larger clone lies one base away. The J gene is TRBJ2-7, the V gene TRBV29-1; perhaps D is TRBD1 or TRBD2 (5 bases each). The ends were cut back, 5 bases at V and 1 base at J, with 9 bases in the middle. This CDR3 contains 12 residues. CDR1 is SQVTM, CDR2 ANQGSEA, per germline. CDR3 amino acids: CSVWDGSYEQYF. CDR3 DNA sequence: TGCAGCGTTTGGGACGGTTCCTACGAGCAGTACTTC.

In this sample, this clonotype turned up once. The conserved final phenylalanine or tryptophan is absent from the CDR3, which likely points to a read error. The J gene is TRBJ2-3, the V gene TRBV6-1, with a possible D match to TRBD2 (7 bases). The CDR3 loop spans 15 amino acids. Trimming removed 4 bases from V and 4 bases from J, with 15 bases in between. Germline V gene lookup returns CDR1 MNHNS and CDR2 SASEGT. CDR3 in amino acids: CASSGTRGYADTQYL. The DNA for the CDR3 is TGTGCCAGCAGTGGGACTAGGGGGTATGCAGATACGCAGTATTTG.